The text below deals with one T cell receptor (beta chain). What it binds is not known. Assay: immunoSEQ multiplex PCR; the TCRdb copy retains only in-frame clones and omits some. The data hold approximately 90,000 clones, with less than 90% observed a single time. These data originate in a study of graft-versus-host responses after intestinal transplantation. Trimming cost V 2 bases and J 1 base, with 14 bases left between them. This CDR3 comprises 17 residues. Per the germline V gene, CDR1 is WSHSY and CDR2 is SAAADI. The chain carries TRBV10-2 and TRBJ1-4, with D possibly being TRBD1 (6 bases). The TCR was taken from a human donor who was the organ donor for an intestinal transplant. Sequences were derived from unstimulated CD4+ T cells sorted from spleen or lymph node cells, sampled before transplant. As DNA, the CDR3 is TGCGCCAGCAGTGAGGGAGGAGGGGGGGGAACTAATGAAAAACTGTTTTTT. Encoded protein: CASSEGGGGGTNEKLFF.